In its sample, the clone carrying this T cell receptor beta chain was seen a few times. Its target is not known. The use of a sample-barcoded 5' primer and a J-beta primer mix characterized a second PCR of roughly 6 to 11 cycles. The template-switch adaptor, which had 12 random nucleotides, put a tag on each cDNA molecule. MiXCR, applied by TCRdb to the 5' RACE reads, yields one record per CDR3 protein. The data show roughly 1,500,000 distinct CDR3 sequences, about 32% seen once. CDR3 length: 15 amino acids. V lost 4 bases, J lost 2 bases, and 14 bases lay in between. The germline gives CDR1 MNHGY, CDR2 SVAAGI. This record belongs to a study of blood T cells in healthy people across ages. Study results and limitations: Observed TCR beta diversity per million T cells went down as age went up. This fall followed a roughly linear course with age. What prevented conclusive comparison of naive and antigen-experienced cells was that PBMCs were unsorted.

The sequence was obtained from a woman in her twenties or thirties in good health. Sequencing was performed on blood. V usage is TRBV6-9 and J usage is TRBJ2-5; no firm D call. CDR3 protein: CASSSRAKGQETQYF. CDR3 nucleotides: TGTGCCAGCAGTTCTCGCGCCAAAGGGCAAGAGACCCAGTACTTC.